Listed here are 8 T cell receptor beta chains from one sample, sequenced in a study of early T cells in non-severe SARS-CoV-2 infection. TCRdb passed the 5' RACE reads through MiXCR, listing each CDR3 protein once. In the table there are about 22,000 distinct CDR3 sequences, around 3.3% of which are singletons. Source material: whole blood. The receptors here all came from an adult who was a healthcare worker with PCR-confirmed SARS-CoV-2 infection or an uninfected control (not recorded which).

This clonotype was seen many times. The CDR3 spells CASSLVSGTGVGYTF. As DNA, the CDR3 is TGTGCCAGCAGCTTAGTTTCGGGGACAGGGGTTGGCTACACCTTC. The chain has TRBV7-8 and TRBJ1-2; TRBD1 aligns across 10 bases. The germline CDR1 and CDR2 sequences are SGHVS and FQNEAQ. The V segment lost 1 base and the J segment 7 bases; nucleotides outside the gene matches: 6. This CDR3 contains 15 residues.

Many counts were recorded for this clonotype. V is TRBV7-6 and J is TRBJ1-5; D is perhaps TRBD1 (6 bases). V lost 5 bases and J lost 4, with 21 bases in between. The germline CDR1 and CDR2 sequences are SGHVS and FNYEAQ. This CDR3 region has 17 residues. The CDR3, as DNA: TGTGCCAGCAGCACCCTTGTCAGGGGCCCTACAAATCAGCCCCAGCATTTT. The encoded protein is CASSTLVRGPTNQPQHF.

Many counts were recorded for this clonotype. V is TRBV29-1 and J is TRBJ2-7; D might be TRBD2 (6 bases). The ends were cut back, 6 bases at V and 3 bases at J, with 12 bases in the middle. The germline CDR1 and CDR2 sequences are SQVTM and ANQGSEA. This CDR3 contains 12 residues. The CDR3, as DNA: TGCAGCGTCTTGGGGGGAGACTACGAGCAGTACTTC. The encoded protein is CSVLGGDYEQYF.

This clonotype was seen repeatedly, ten times or more. V usage is TRBV11-3 and J usage is TRBJ2-1; perhaps TRBD1 as D (6 bases). Trimming removed 0 bases at V and 8 bases at J, with 23 bases between. The CDR3 sequence is 18 residues long. Per the germline V gene, CDR1 is SGHNT and CDR2 is YENEEA. CDR3 sequence reads: CASSLEVGTGSPNHEQFF. In DNA, the CDR3 is TGTGCCAGCAGCTTAGAAGTAGGCACAGGGAGTCCGAACCATGAGCAGTTCTTC.

This clonotype was recorded many times. The gene calls are TRBV20-1 and TRBJ2-3; D is undetermined. V lost 6 bases, J lost 2 bases, and 3 bases lay in between. CDR1 and CDR2 from the germline V gene are DFQATT and SNEGSKA (reference sequence). CDR3 length equals 10 residues. The CDR3 is CSAYTDTQYF. CDR3 bases: TGCAGTGCCTACACAGATACGCAGTATTTT.

This clonotype came up many times. The rearrangement joins TRBV29-1 to TRBJ1-2; D is ambiguous. Trimming took off 7 bases at V and 0 bases at J, with 9 bases between the two ends. CDR1 and CDR2 (germline): SQVTM, ANQGSEA. The CDR3 has 12 residues. The DNA for the CDR3 is TGCAGCGCCGTCGCCGCTAACTATGGCTACACCTTC. This encodes CSAVAANYGYTF.

This clonotype is termed medium-sized (0.01 to 0.1%). The chain carries TRBV20-1 and TRBJ1-5; 9 positions match TRBD1. Germline V CDR1 and CDR2: DFQATT, SNEGSKA (reference sequence). The CDR3 is made up of 17 amino acids. The junction had 16 bases not matched to a gene; V was cut back by 5 bases and J by 5 bases. In DNA form, the CDR3 reads TGCAGTGCTCAGGACAGGGGAACAGGGAGCCTGGATCAGCCCCAGCATTTT. It encodes CSAQDRGTGSLDQPQHF.

This clonotype is judged medium-sized (0.01 to 0.1%). The rearrangement links TRBV24-1 to TRBJ1-2; no clear D gene. V gave up 2 bases and J gave up 7 bases, with 4 bases separating them. The CDR3 spans 11 residues. The germline CDR1 and CDR2 sequences are KGHDR and SFDVKD. The CDR3 region has the DNA TGTGCCACCAGTGATTACAGTGGCTACACCTTC. Protein: CATSDYSGYTF.